This T cell receptor (beta chain) emerged from a study of CD8+ T cells in alopecia areata. This CDR3 region has 12 residues. V lost 2 bases, J lost 0 bases, and 2 bases lay in between. The germline gives CDR1 SGHRS, CDR2 YFSETQ. RNA, once extracted, was reverse transcribed into cDNA for use as the sequencing template. The repertoire was sequenced with immunoSEQ multiplex PCR; TCRdb's copy has only in-frame clones and lacks some. Among roughly 110,000 clones listed, under 60% were seen once. The treatment is: oral pan-JAK inhibitor, 5-10 mg twice daily. The chain uses TRBV5-1 and TRBJ2-5, with unresolved D. The sequence was collected from a human donor with alopecia areata. Sample: CD8+ T cells sorted from blood, taken at week 24, from a patient treated with tofacitinib. CDR3 nucleotides: TGCGCCAGCAGCTTATACCAAGAGACCCAGTACTTC. Translating it yields CASSLYQETQYF.